These 5 T cell receptor beta chains were all obtained from the same sample, sequenced in a study of cytomegalovirus exposure and HLA in healthy donors. PCR employed 60 Vbeta and 13 Jbeta primers. Profiled with immunoSEQ multiplex PCR; TCRdb holds only in-frame clones, not every one. Found here are about 150,000 clones, approximately 85% of them singletons; the top ten hold roughly 7.7%. Sequencing input: PBMCs. The receptor source for this set is a woman aged 45-60 years in good health and CMV-seropositive.

This clone came up a few times. CDR3 region: CASSLRSRQGPRGYTF. The CDR3 DNA sequence: TGTGCCAGCAGCTTAAGGTCCCGACAGGGCCCTAGAGGCTACACCTTC. The V gene is TRBV7-8, the J gene TRBJ1-2, with TRBD1 matching over 7 bases. The junction had 14 bases not matched to a gene; V was cut back by 2 bases and J by 8 bases. Germline V CDR1 and CDR2: SGHVS, FQNEAQ. This CDR3 spans 16 amino acids.

V usage is TRBV7-2 and J usage is TRBJ2-1; 11 bases match TRBD2. The V gene's germline CDR1 is SGHTA and CDR2 FQGNSA. The CDR3 length is 15 residues. Trimming removed 5 bases from V and 5 bases from J; junction bases left unmatched: 5. The CDR3, as DNA: TGTGCCAGCAGCGGAATAGCGGGGGGGCACAATGAGCAGTTCTTC. Protein: CASSGIAGGHNEQFF.

V and J are TRBV13 and TRBJ1-2; D not certain. V was pared by 7 bases and J by 5 bases, with 20 bases between. The CDR3 length is 15 residues. Germline V gives CDR1 PRHDT, CDR2 FYEKMQ (reference sequence). CDR3 nucleotide sequence: TGTGCCAGCACCTCCGATAGCTGGCCGGGGTATGGCTACACCTTC. As protein: CASTSDSWPGYGYTF.

In its sample, this clone was seen once. The chain uses TRBV4-3 and TRBJ2-1; 9 bases agree with TRBD2. CDR1 and CDR2 from the germline V gene are LGHNA and YSLEER. V trimming: 1 base; J trimming: 7 bases; junction bases outside the gene matches: 14. This CDR3 is 18 amino acids long. CDR3 sequence: CASSQGYLGLAGSNEQFF. The CDR3 coding sequence is TGCGCCAGCAGCCAAGGGTACTTGGGGCTAGCGGGGTCGAATGAGCAGTTCTTC.

V and J are TRBV6-5 and TRBJ2-1; TRBD2 matches 10 bases. J lost 8 bases, V lost 2 bases, and 6 bases had no gene match. Germline V gene sequence: CDR1 MNHEY, CDR2 SVGAGI. This CDR3 has 15 amino acids. The CDR3 nucleotides read TGTGCCAGCAGTTACGTCGGACTAGCGGAGGATGAGCAGTTCTTC. This translates into CASSYVGLAEDEQFF.